This TCR beta chain was profiled in a study of blood T cell repertoires in COVID-19. Trimming cost V 1 base and J 6 bases; bases outside gene matches: 8. The germline gives CDR1 MGHRA, CDR2 YSYEKL. The CDR3 totals 16 residues. Repertoires were generated with immunoSEQ multiplex PCR, while TCRdb's copy carries only in-frame clones and drops some. The data contain roughly 290,000 clones, 90% of them singletons. The rearrangement uses TRBV4-1 and TRBJ1-5, with 8 nucleotides matching TRBD1. The sequencing sample was made of PBMCs or T cells enriched from blood (not recorded which). The clonotype comes from a woman between 18 and 30 years old with acute COVID-19. The CDR3 coding sequence is TGCGCCAGCAGCCAAGGAGGGCGGACAGGGACTCAGCCCCAGCATTTT. Translation gives CASSQGGRTGTQPQHF.